The clone carrying this T cell receptor beta chain was detected ten times or more. The V gene lost 1 base and the J gene lost 5 bases, with 5 bases spanning the gap. CDR1 SGHVS and CDR2 FQNEAQ come from the germline V gene. The CDR3 is 13 residues long. The data are from a study of early T cells in non-severe SARS-CoV-2 infection. Each CDR3 protein is one row after TCRdb ran MiXCR on the 5' RACE reads. The table records 66,000 or so distinct CDR3 sequences, about a tenth of them present only once. This sequence joins TRBV7-8 and TRBJ2-2; no firm D call. The sequence was collected from an adult who was a healthcare worker with PCR-confirmed SARS-CoV-2 infection or an uninfected control (not recorded which). The sequenced material came from whole blood. CDR3 region: CASSLVRTGELFF. DNA of the CDR3: TGTGCCAGCAGCTTAGTAAGGACCGGGGAGCTGTTTTTT.